Presented here are 25 T cell receptor beta chains from one specimen sequenced in a study of siplizumab effects on memory and regulatory T cells. Data came from immunoSEQ multiplex PCR; TCRdb stores just in-frame clones and leaves some out. This sample has some 100,000 clones, with 92% found just once. The source material was Tregs sorted from blood. These TCRs come from a human donor in good health.

This rearrangement joins TRBV5-1 to TRBJ2-2; 7 positions match TRBD2. This CDR3 has 16 amino acids. Germline trimming cut 0 bases from V and 5 bases from J; bases unmatched to any gene: 7. Germline V lookup: CDR1 SGHRS, CDR2 YFSETQ. The CDR3 loop reads CASSLGYGSGTGELFF. The CDR3 region has the DNA TGCGCCAGCAGCTTGGGATATGGTAGCGGGACCGGGGAGCTGTTTTTT.

This sequence joins TRBV18 and TRBJ1-2, with 12 bases lining up with TRBD1. J was trimmed by 4 bases and V by 5 bases; bases with no gene match: 2. This CDR3 has 14 amino acids. Germline V gives CDR1 KGHSH, CDR2 LQKENI. CDR3: CASSGTGGLYGYTF. Here the CDR3 DNA reads TGTGCCAGCTCAGGGACAGGGGGCCTCTATGGCTACACCTTC. Full variable domain (rest looked up from reference TRBV18 and TRBJ1-2): NAGVMQNPRHLVRRRGQEARLRCSPMKGHSHVYWYRQLPEEGLKFMVYLQKENIIDESGMPKERFSAEFPKEGPSILRIQQVVRGDSAAYFCASSGTGGLYGYTFGSGTRLTVV.

The chain employs TRBV19 and TRBJ2-1; TRBD2 matches at 7 bases. V lost 4 bases to trimming and J lost 8 bases; unmatched junction nucleotides: 11. The CDR3 has 15 amino acids. Germline values: CDR1 LNHDA, CDR2 SQIVND (reference sequence). CDR3 bases: TGTGCCAGTAGTACGCCAGCGGGGATGGTCTATGAGCAGTTCTTC. It specifies CASSTPAGMVYEQFF.

This chain connects TRBV7-9 to TRBJ2-3, with a possible D match to TRBD2 (6 bases). Germline V lookup: CDR1 SEHNR, CDR2 FQNEAQ (reference sequence). V was cut by 0 bases and J by 6 bases, with 19 bases left in between. This CDR3 comprises 17 residues. CDR3 protein: CASSLARDLTRWDTQYF. The CDR3 nucleotides read TGTGCCAGCAGCTTAGCCCGGGACTTAACCCGGTGGGATACGCAGTATTTT.

This chain connects TRBV27 to TRBJ1-2; TRBD1 aligns across 7 bases. The CDR3 length is 13 residues. Germline CDR1 is MNHEY and CDR2 is SMNVEV (reference sequence). The junction had 8 bases not matched to a gene; V was cut back by 5 bases and J by 8 bases. The CDR3 reads CASSPDRFQGYTF. CDR3 DNA sequence: TGTGCCAGCAGTCCGGACAGGTTTCAAGGCTACACCTTC.

V gene TRBV15 combines with J gene TRBJ2-3; no definite D call. Per germline, CDR1 LNHNV and CDR2 YYDKDF (reference sequence). The CDR3 has 18 residues. Trimming shortened V by 5 bases and J by 0 bases, and 21 bases separated the two germline ends. This chain's CDR3 is CATSQGRNSLLSTDTQYF. CDR3 DNA sequence: TGTGCCACCAGCCAAGGTCGGAACAGTCTACTTAGCACAGATACGCAGTATTTT.

This chain joins TRBV5-4 and TRBJ2-7; TRBD1 agrees at 9 bases. After removal of 4 bases from V and 6 bases from J, the junction contained 8 bases not matched to a gene. The CDR3 runs to 14 residues. Germline V gene data show CDR1 as SGHNT and CDR2 as YYREEE (reference sequence). CDR3 nucleotide sequence: TGTGCCAGCAGCCGGACAGGGGTACGAGGCGAGCAGTACTTC. Translation gives CASSRTGVRGEQYF.

Only a few counts were recorded for this clone. J is TRBJ2-7 and V is TRBV5-1; 13 bases match TRBD2. This CDR3 is built from 16 residues. The ends lost 1 base at V and 9 bases at J; junction bases unmatched: 10. CDR1 and CDR2 from the germline V gene are SGHRS and YFSETQ. The CDR3 spells CASSLTSGRALAWQYF. The CDR3 DNA reads as TGCGCCAGCAGCTTGACTAGCGGGAGGGCTTTGGCGTGGCAGTACTTC.

V usage is TRBV7-2 and J usage is TRBJ1-2; no reliable D call. Germline-derived CDR1 and CDR2 are SGHTA and FQGNSA. Between the trimmed V and J ends, which lost 3 bases and 8 bases, there was a span of 16 bases. The CDR3 has 14 residues. The CDR3 loop is CASSFGVSSEGYTF. For the CDR3, the DNA is TGTGCCAGCAGCTTCGGGGTTTCCTCAGAAGGCTACACCTTC.

The chain carries TRBV5-1 and TRBJ1-1; 10 bases are a match to TRBD1. This CDR3 contains 13 residues. CDR1 and CDR2 (germline): SGHRS, YFSETQ. Germline trimming cut 6 bases from V and 3 bases from J; bases unmatched to any gene: 2. Here the CDR3 reads CASKGQGDTEAFF. CDR3 coding DNA: TGCGCCAGCAAAGGACAGGGGGACACTGAAGCTTTCTTT. Drawing the rest from reference TRBV5-1 and TRBJ1-1, the complete variable domain is KAGVTQTPRYLIKTRGQQVTLSCSPISGHRSVSWYQQTPGQGLQFLFEYFSETQRNKGNFPGRFSGRQFSNSRSEMNVSTLELGDSALYLCASKGQGDTEAFFGQGTRLTVV.

This clone was seen just once. This rearrangement joins TRBV11-3 to TRBJ2-1, with 9 positions matching TRBD1. V lost 1 base and J lost 9; bases outside the gene matches: 4. The CDR3 is made up of 14 amino acids. Germline values: CDR1 SGHNT, CDR2 YENEEA. The CDR3 here is CASSLGDRVSEQFF. The DNA for the CDR3 is TGTGCCAGCAGCTTAGGGGACAGGGTTTCTGAGCAGTTCTTC.

V and J are TRBV9 and TRBJ2-5; TRBD2 matches 8 bases. The V gene's germline CDR1 is SGDLS and CDR2 YYNGEE. The V and J ends lost 3 bases and 4 bases, in that order; junction bases with no gene match: 11. The CDR3 is made up of 16 amino acids. The CDR3 here is CASSAAPAGGGETQYF. The CDR3 nucleotides read TGTGCCAGCAGCGCCGCCCCTGCGGGAGGAGGAGAGACCCAGTACTTC.

The chain links TRBV9 to TRBJ2-3; weak D call: TRBD1 (5 bases). There are 13 residues in the CDR3. Germline lookup yields CDR1 SGDLS and CDR2 YYNGEE. V was clipped by 5 bases and J by 4 bases, with 11 bases between them. CDR3 sequence: CASSRQGADTQYF. The CDR3 nucleotides read TGTGCCAGCAGTCGGCAGGGTGCAGATACGCAGTATTTT.

This chain uses TRBV2 with TRBJ1-5, with TRBD1 matching 11 bases. The CDR3 spans 14 residues. The germline gives CDR1 SNHLY, CDR2 FYNNEI. V gave up 7 bases and J gave up 6 bases; unmatched junction bases: 5. The CDR3 DNA follows: TGTGCCAGCAAACAAGGGACAGGGGGTCAGCCCCAGCATTTT. It translates to CASKQGTGGQPQHF.

This chain uses TRBV28 with TRBJ2-1, with TRBD1 matching 7 bases. Looked up from germline, CDR1 is MDHEN and CDR2 is SYDVKM. The CDR3 loop spans 15 amino acids. The ends lost 3 bases at V and 2 bases at J; junction bases unmatched: 4. CDR3 DNA sequence: TGTGCCAGCAGTTTGCTGGGGACAGCCTACAATGAGCAGTTCTTC. Protein sequence: CASSLLGTAYNEQFF.

J is TRBJ1-2 and V is TRBV27, with D possibly being TRBD1 (5 bases). CDR1 and CDR2 from the germline V gene are MNHEY and SMNVEV (reference sequence). This CDR3 comprises 13 residues. Deletions cut 6 bases from V and 5 bases from J, with 13 bases between. The DNA of the CDR3 is TGTGCCAGCAGCCCGGCGGGGCGTTATGGCTACACCTTC. Its translation is CASSPAGRYGYTF.

This clone was seen once. This chain connects TRBV19 to TRBJ2-7; maybe TRBD2 (5 bases). This CDR3 has 14 amino acids. Trimming took off 3 bases at V and 5 bases at J, with 14 bases between the two ends. Germline V gene lookup returns CDR1 LNHDA and CDR2 SQIVND (reference sequence). Here the CDR3 reads CASSMRAALDEQYF. CDR3 sequence (DNA): TGTGCCAGTAGTATGAGGGCAGCCTTGGACGAGCAGTACTTC.

This clone has just one count. V is TRBV19 and J is TRBJ1-3; D is unresolved. Looked up from germline, CDR1 is LNHDA and CDR2 is SQIVND (reference sequence). The ends were cut back, 2 bases at V and 7 bases at J, with 15 bases in the middle. The length of the CDR3 is 15 residues. The CDR3 sequence is CASSIKVGLWNTIYF. The CDR3 bases are TGTGCCAGTAGTATAAAGGTCGGCCTTTGGAACACCATATATTTT. The full variable domain, in which reference TRBV19 and TRBJ1-3 provide the parts outside the CDR3, is DGGITQSPKYLFRKEGQNVTLSCEQNLNHDAMYWYRQDPGQGLRLIYYSQIVNDFQKGDIAEGYSVSREKKESFPLTVTSAQKNPTAFYLCASSIKVGLWNTIYFGEGSWLTVV.

The chain has TRBV7-2 and TRBJ2-3; TRBD2 aligns across 10 bases. The CDR3 is 14 residues long. After removal of 4 bases from V and 7 bases from J, the junction contained 5 bases not matched to a gene. CDR1 and CDR2 from the germline V gene are SGHTA and FQGNSA. CDR3 loop: CASSSGLALHTQYF. The CDR3 DNA follows: TGTGCCAGCAGCTCGGGACTAGCGTTGCATACGCAGTATTTT.

The chain couples TRBV5-1 to TRBJ2-1, with 11 bases that match TRBD1. The CDR3 has 15 amino acids. J lost 9 bases, V lost 4 bases, and 9 bases had no gene match. In germline, CDR1 is SGHRS, CDR2 YFSETQ. Written as DNA, the CDR3 is TGCGCCAGCAGCCCAGGGGACAGGGGGATTGGTGAGCAGTTCTTC. Residues: CASSPGDRGIGEQFF.

The rearrangement links TRBV29-1 to TRBJ2-7; 7 nucleotides agree with TRBD1. This CDR3 is 13 amino acids long. Germline lookup yields CDR1 SQVTM and CDR2 ANQGSEA. V dropped 5 bases and J dropped 4; count of bases not matched to a gene: 8. CDR3 region: CSVLTGSKYEQYF. CDR3 sequence (DNA): TGCAGCGTTCTGACAGGGTCCAAGTACGAGCAGTACTTC.

The J gene is TRBJ2-3, the V gene TRBV7-2, with D unclear. The V end was cut by 3 bases, the J end by 4 bases, with 14 bases between. Germline CDR1 and CDR2: SGHTA and FQGNSA. There are 15 residues in the CDR3. The CDR3 region is CASSFNPPGADTQYF. CDR3 coding DNA: TGTGCCAGCAGCTTCAACCCTCCCGGAGCAGATACGCAGTATTTT.

The gene calls are TRBV11-3 and TRBJ2-1; D possibly matches TRBD1 or TRBD2 (5 bases each). This CDR3 is 12 amino acids long. CDR1 SGHNT and CDR2 YENEEA come from the germline V gene. The V gene lost 5 bases and the J gene lost 11 bases, with 13 bases spanning the gap. The CDR3, as DNA: TGTGCCAGCAGCCCCGGGGACCATAAGCAGTTCTTC. As protein: CASSPGDHKQFF.

The V gene is TRBV2, the J gene TRBJ2-1; D is ambiguous. Germline V lookup: CDR1 SNHLY, CDR2 FYNNEI. V was shortened by 5 bases and J by 7 bases, with 9 bases between the two germline ends. The CDR3 has 12 amino acids. This CDR3 reads CASSPTRNEQFF. The CDR3, as DNA: TGTGCCAGCAGTCCGACTCGGAATGAGCAGTTCTTC. The whole variable domain, remainder taken from reference TRBV2 and TRBJ2-1, is EPEVTQTPSHQVTQMGQEVILRCVPISNHLYFYWYRQILGQKVEFLVSFYNNEISEKSEIFDDQFSVERPDGSNFTLKIRSTKLEDSAMYFCASSPTRNEQFFGPGTRLTVL.

CDR3 in DNA: TGTGCCAGCAGCCCGGGACTAGCGGATCTTCTTGAGCAGTTCTTC. As protein: CASSPGLADLLEQFF. The chain recombines TRBV5-6 with TRBJ2-1, with 11 bases identical to TRBD2. The germline V gene has CDR1 SGHDT and CDR2 YYEEEE. The CDR3 extends over 15 amino acids. J was trimmed by 9 bases and V by 4 bases; bases with no gene match: 9.